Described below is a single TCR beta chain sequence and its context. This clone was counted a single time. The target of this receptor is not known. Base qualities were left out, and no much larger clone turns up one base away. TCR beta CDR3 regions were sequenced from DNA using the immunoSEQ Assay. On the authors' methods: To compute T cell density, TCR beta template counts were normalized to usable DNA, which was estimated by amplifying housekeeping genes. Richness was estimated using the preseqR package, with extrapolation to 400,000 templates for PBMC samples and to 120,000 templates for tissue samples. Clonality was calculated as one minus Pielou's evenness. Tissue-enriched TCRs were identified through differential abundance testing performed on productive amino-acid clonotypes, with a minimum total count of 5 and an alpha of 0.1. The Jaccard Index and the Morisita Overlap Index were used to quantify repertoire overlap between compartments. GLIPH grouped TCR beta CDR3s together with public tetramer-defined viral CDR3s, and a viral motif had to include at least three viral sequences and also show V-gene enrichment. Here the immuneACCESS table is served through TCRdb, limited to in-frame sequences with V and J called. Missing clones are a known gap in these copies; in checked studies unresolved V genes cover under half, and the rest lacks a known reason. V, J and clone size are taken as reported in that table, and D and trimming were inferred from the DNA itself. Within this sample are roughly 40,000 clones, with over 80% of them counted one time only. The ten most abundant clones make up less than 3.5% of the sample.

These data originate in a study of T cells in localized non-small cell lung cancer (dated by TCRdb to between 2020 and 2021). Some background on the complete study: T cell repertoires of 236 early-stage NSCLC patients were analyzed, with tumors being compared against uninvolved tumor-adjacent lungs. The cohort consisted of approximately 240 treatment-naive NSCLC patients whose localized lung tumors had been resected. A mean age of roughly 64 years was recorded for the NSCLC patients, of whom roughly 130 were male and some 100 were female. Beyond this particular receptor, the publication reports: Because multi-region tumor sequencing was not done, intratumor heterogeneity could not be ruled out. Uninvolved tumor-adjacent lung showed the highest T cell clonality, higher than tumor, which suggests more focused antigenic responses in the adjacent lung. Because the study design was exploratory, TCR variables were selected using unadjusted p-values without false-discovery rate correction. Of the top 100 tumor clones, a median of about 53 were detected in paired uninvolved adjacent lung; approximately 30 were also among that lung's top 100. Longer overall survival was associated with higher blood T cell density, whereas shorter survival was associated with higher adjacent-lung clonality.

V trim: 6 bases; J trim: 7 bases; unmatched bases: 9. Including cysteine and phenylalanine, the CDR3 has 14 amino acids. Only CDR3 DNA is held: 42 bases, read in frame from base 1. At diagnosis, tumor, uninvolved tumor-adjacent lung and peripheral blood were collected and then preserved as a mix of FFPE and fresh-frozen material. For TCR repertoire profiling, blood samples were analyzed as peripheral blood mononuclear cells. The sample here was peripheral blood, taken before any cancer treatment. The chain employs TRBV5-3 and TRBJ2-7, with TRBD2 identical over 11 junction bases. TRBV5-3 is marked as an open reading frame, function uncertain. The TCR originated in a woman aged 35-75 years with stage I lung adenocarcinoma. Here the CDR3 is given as CARMKLAGVDEQYF. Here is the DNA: TGTGCCAGAATGAAACTAGCGGGAGTAGATGAGCAGTACTTC.